A selection of T cell receptor beta chains follows, all from one sample in a study of response to subunit inactivated influenza vaccine. TCRdb ran MiXCR on the RT-PCR reads and lists one entry per CDR3 protein. This table holds approximately 500,000 distinct CDR3 sequences, about 14% found once. The sample consisted of PBMCs from blood, taken 11 to 12 days after vaccination. All receptors come from a man between 50 and 59 years old who received an inactivated influenza vaccine. The CDR3 runs from the conserved cysteine through the conserved F or W. The D gene is left open where the match is weak. Only some rows state a clone size, as once, few, many or a class for expanded clones.

len: 13; v_gene: TRBV20-1; d_gene: NA; abundance: NA; j_gene: TRBJ2-7; CDR3nt: TGCAGTGCTAGGGGCAGGACTTACTACGAGCAGTACTTC; CDR3aa: CSARGRTYYEQYF
len: 16; v_gene: TRBV7-2; d_gene: NA; abundance: few; j_gene: TRBJ2-1; CDR3nt: TGTGCCAGCAGCTTAGGAGGGACAATCTACTACAATGAGCAGTTCTTC; CDR3aa: CASSLGGTIYYNEQFF
len: 17; v_gene: TRBV7-9; d_gene: TRBD2; abundance: few; j_gene: TRBJ2-1; CDR3nt: TGTGCCAGCAGCTCGGGACTAGCGGGGGCCATCTACAATGAGCAGTTCTTC; CDR3aa: CASSSGLAGAIYNEQFF
len: 15; v_gene: TRBV2; d_gene: NA; abundance: few; j_gene: TRBJ2-2; CDR3nt: TGTGCCAGCAGAGGCCTACTAGTTTTGGCCGGGGAGCTGTTTTTT; CDR3aa: CASRGLLVLAGELFF
len: 11; v_gene: TRBV20-1; d_gene: TRBD2; abundance: NA; j_gene: TRBJ2-7; CDR3nt: TGCGGGACTAGCGGGAGTTACGAGAAGTACTTC; CDR3aa: CGTSGSYEKYF
len: 14; v_gene: TRBV6-2/TRBV6-3; d_gene: NA; abundance: many; j_gene: TRBJ2-7; CDR3nt: TGTGCCAGCAGTTACGGGCTGACCTCCTACGAGCAGTACTTC; CDR3aa: CASSYGLTSYEQYF
len: 16; v_gene: TRBV12-3/TRBV12-4; d_gene: TRBD1; abundance: many; j_gene: TRBJ1-2; CDR3nt: TGTGCCAGCAGTCCCTGGGGACAGGTAGTGGAAAATGGCTACACCTTC; CDR3aa: CASSPWGQVVENGYTF
len: 15; v_gene: TRBV20-1; d_gene: TRBD1; abundance: few; j_gene: TRBJ1-2; CDR3nt: TGCACCCGAGAAACGGGACAGGGTGTTTGCTATGGCTACACCTTC; CDR3aa: CTRETGQGVCYGYTF
len: 15; v_gene: TRBV5-5; d_gene: NA; abundance: NA; j_gene: TRBJ2-5; CDR3nt: TGTGCCAGCAGCCTTACTCCGGGGGTCCCCGGGACCCAGTACTTC; CDR3aa: CASSLTPGVPGTQYF
len: 14; v_gene: TRBV5-1; d_gene: NA; abundance: few; j_gene: TRBJ1-2; CDR3nt: TGCGCCAGCAGCTTGGCAGGGCGCAGCTATGGCTACACCTTC; CDR3aa: CASSLAGRSYGYTF
len: 14; v_gene: TRBV12-3/TRBV12-4; d_gene: TRBD1; abundance: NA; j_gene: TRBJ1-4; CDR3nt: TGTGCCAGCAGAACCGGGACAGGGCATGAAAAACTGTTTTTT; CDR3aa: CASRTGTGHEKLFF
len: 16; v_gene: TRBV11-2; d_gene: NA; abundance: NA; j_gene: TRBJ2-3; CDR3nt: TGTGCCAGCAGCCGTCAACGGAGGGGGGGAACAGATACGCAGTATTTT; CDR3aa: CASSRQRRGGTDTQYF
len: 15; v_gene: TRBV20-1; d_gene: TRBD2; abundance: few; j_gene: TRBJ2-7; CDR3nt: TGCAGTGCTACAGGACTAGCGGGAGGGCCGGGCGAGCAGTACTTC; CDR3aa: CSATGLAGGPGEQYF
len: 15; v_gene: TRBV7-2; d_gene: TRBD1; abundance: NA; j_gene: TRBJ1-2; CDR3nt: TGTGCCAGCACCCAGACAGGGTACTCTAACTATGGCTACACCTTC; CDR3aa: CASTQTGYSNYGYTF
len: 17; v_gene: TRBV29-1; d_gene: TRBD2; abundance: NA; j_gene: TRBJ2-5; CDR3nt: TGCAGCGTTGATGGGACTAGCAGGTCCCGGGCTAAAGAGACCCAGTACTTC; CDR3aa: CSVDGTSRSRAKETQYF
len: 19; v_gene: TRBV3-1; d_gene: TRBD2; abundance: NA; j_gene: TRBJ2-5; CDR3nt: TGTGCCAGCAGCCAAGGCGGAACTAGCGGGGGGAACAGGGGAGAGACCCAGTACTTC; CDR3aa: CASSQGGTSGGNRGETQYF
len: 15; v_gene: TRBV20-1; d_gene: NA; abundance: NA; j_gene: TRBJ1-1; CDR3nt: TGCAGTGCTACCCCCCCGGCGACGGCGAACACTGAAGCTTTCTTT; CDR3aa: CSATPPATANTEAFF
len: 15; v_gene: TRBV5-5; d_gene: NA; abundance: NA; j_gene: TRBJ2-2; CDR3nt: TGTGCCAGCAGCGATCCAGAGGTAGCGACCGGGGAGCTGTTTTTT; CDR3aa: CASSDPEVATGELFF
len: 12; v_gene: TRBV20-1; d_gene: TRBD1; abundance: many; j_gene: TRBJ1-2; CDR3nt: TGCAGTGCCAGCACAGGGGTTGATGGCTACACCTTC; CDR3aa: CSASTGVDGYTF
len: 18; v_gene: TRBV11-1; d_gene: TRBD1; abundance: NA; j_gene: TRBJ2-4; CDR3nt: TGTGCCAGCAGCCCCCCGGGACAGGGGGCTCTATCCAAAAACATTCAGTACTTC; CDR3aa: CASSPPGQGALSKNIQYF
len: 14; v_gene: TRBV7-2; d_gene: TRBD2; abundance: NA; j_gene: TRBJ2-7; CDR3nt: TGTGCCAGCAGCACTAGCGGGAGGATGTACGAGCAGTACTTC; CDR3aa: CASSTSGRMYEQYF
len: 16; v_gene: TRBV11-2; d_gene: TRBD2; abundance: NA; j_gene: TRBJ2-1; CDR3nt: TGTGCCAGCAGGAAGCCGGGACTAGACATGTACAATGAGCAGTTCTTC; CDR3aa: CASRKPGLDMYNEQFF
len: 14; v_gene: TRBV5-6; d_gene: NA; abundance: many; j_gene: TRBJ2-4; CDR3nt: TGTGCCAGCAGTAGTGGGCTAGCCAAAAACATTCAGTACTTC; CDR3aa: CASSSGLAKNIQYF
len: 14; v_gene: TRBV7-2; d_gene: NA; abundance: NA; j_gene: TRBJ1-1; CDR3nt: TGTGCCAGCAGCCCAGCGGGCGGACACTCTGAAGCTTTCTTT; CDR3aa: CASSPAGGHSEAFF
len: 13; v_gene: TRBV12-3/TRBV12-4; d_gene: NA; abundance: few; j_gene: TRBJ1-5; CDR3nt: TGTGCCAGCAGTGTCAGGGTCAGACAGCCCCAGCATTTT; CDR3aa: CASSVRVRQPQHF
len: 15; v_gene: TRBV2; d_gene: NA; abundance: NA; j_gene: TRBJ2-6; CDR3nt: TGTGCCAGCAGTGAATATAGGCCTGGGGCCAACGTCCTGACTTTC; CDR3aa: CASSEYRPGANVLTF
len: 14; v_gene: TRBV9; d_gene: TRBD2; abundance: NA; j_gene: TRBJ2-3; CDR3nt: TGTGCCAGCAGCGGGAGCGGGAGCTCAGATACGCAGTATTTT; CDR3aa: CASSGSGSSDTQYF
len: 16; v_gene: TRBV12-3/TRBV12-4; d_gene: NA; abundance: NA; j_gene: TRBJ2-1; CDR3nt: TGTGCCAGCAGTTTTTCCGCGGGGCGAGTGAAAAATGAGCAGTTCTTC; CDR3aa: CASSFSAGRVKNEQFF
len: 15; v_gene: TRBV7-2; d_gene: TRBD2; abundance: few; j_gene: TRBJ2-7; CDR3nt: TGTGCCAGCAGCTTAGGGTTAGCGGGGCACTACGAGCAGTACTTC; CDR3aa: CASSLGLAGHYEQYF
len: 15; v_gene: TRBV11-2; d_gene: TRBD2; abundance: many; j_gene: TRBJ2-1; CDR3nt: TGTGCCAGCAGCTTAGTACAGTGGGGGGGAAATGAGCAGTTCTTC; CDR3aa: CASSLVQWGGNEQFF
len: 14; v_gene: TRBV4-2; d_gene: NA; abundance: few; j_gene: TRBJ2-6; CDR3nt: TGTGCCAACAGCCAAGATGAGGGGCGCGGCGTCCTGACTTTC; CDR3aa: CANSQDEGRGVLTF
len: 15; v_gene: TRBV5-5; d_gene: TRBD1; abundance: NA; j_gene: TRBJ2-7; CDR3nt: TGTGCCAGCAGCTTGGAAGACAGGGGGTTTTACGAGCAGTACTTC; CDR3aa: CASSLEDRGFYEQYF
len: 14; v_gene: TRBV7-2; d_gene: NA; abundance: NA; j_gene: TRBJ2-1; CDR3nt: TGTGCCAGCAGCTTAGTCAGGGTGTTGAATGAGCAGTTCTTC; CDR3aa: CASSLVRVLNEQFF
len: 16; v_gene: TRBV15; d_gene: NA; abundance: NA; j_gene: TRBJ2-7; CDR3nt: TGTGCCACCAGCAGAGCAGGCGGGGAGCCCGCCTACGAGCAGTACTTC; CDR3aa: CATSRAGGEPAYEQYF
len: 15; v_gene: TRBV4-3; d_gene: TRBD1; abundance: few; j_gene: TRBJ1-2; CDR3nt: TGCGCCAGCAGCCCACGGGACAGGGGTGGGGGTGGCTACACCTTC; CDR3aa: CASSPRDRGGGGYTF
len: 16; v_gene: TRBV20-1; d_gene: NA; abundance: NA; j_gene: TRBJ2-1; CDR3nt: TGCAGTGCTAGTAGGGCTAGCGTCCAGGGGGGCCTTGAGCAGTTCTTC; CDR3aa: CSASRASVQGGLEQFF
len: 14; v_gene: TRBV12-3/TRBV12-4; d_gene: NA; abundance: few; j_gene: TRBJ2-5; CDR3nt: TGTGCCAGCAGTTTTACGGGACCGCAAGAGACCCAGTACTTC; CDR3aa: CASSFTGPQETQYF
len: 16; v_gene: TRBV2; d_gene: NA; abundance: few; j_gene: TRBJ2-7; CDR3nt: TGTGCCAGCAGTGAAGTTGGGGCTCCCAGGGTCTACGAGCAGTACTTC; CDR3aa: CASSEVGAPRVYEQYF
len: 15; v_gene: TRBV10-3; d_gene: TRBD1; abundance: few; j_gene: TRBJ1-1; CDR3nt: TGTGCCATCAGTGCCGGACAGGGGGTGAACACTGAAGCTTTCTTT; CDR3aa: CAISAGQGVNTEAFF
len: 15; v_gene: TRBV20-1; d_gene: TRBD2; abundance: few; j_gene: TRBJ2-1; CDR3nt: TGCAGTGCAAACGGACTAGCGGGGGGTAGGAATGAGCAGTTCTTC; CDR3aa: CSANGLAGGRNEQFF
len: 12; v_gene: TRBV10-3; d_gene: NA; abundance: NA; j_gene: TRBJ2-5; CDR3nt: TGTGCCATCAGTGATCCTAGGGAGACCCAGTACTTC; CDR3aa: CAISDPRETQYF
len: 11; v_gene: TRBV29-1; d_gene: NA; abundance: few; j_gene: TRBJ2-5; CDR3nt: TGCAGCGTTGTAGGGGGAGAGACCCAGTACTTC; CDR3aa: CSVVGGETQYF
len: 13; v_gene: TRBV7-9; d_gene: NA; abundance: few; j_gene: TRBJ2-3; CDR3nt: TGTGCCAGCAGCTCCGGGCACACAGATACGCAGTATTTT; CDR3aa: CASSSGHTDTQYF
len: 17; v_gene: TRBV3-1; d_gene: TRBD1; abundance: NA; j_gene: TRBJ1-4; CDR3nt: TGTGCCAGCAGTTATGGGACAGGGTCTTCAACTAATGAAAAACTGTTTTTT; CDR3aa: CASSYGTGSSTNEKLFF
len: 14; v_gene: TRBV5-1; d_gene: NA; abundance: NA; j_gene: TRBJ2-7; CDR3nt: TGCGCCAGCAGCTTTCAAACAGGTCCCTACGAGCAGTACTTC; CDR3aa: CASSFQTGPYEQYF
len: 12; v_gene: TRBV30; d_gene: NA; abundance: many; j_gene: TRBJ2-3; CDR3nt: TGTGCCTGGAGTTTCATTGGAGATACGCAGTATTTT; CDR3aa: CAWSFIGDTQYF
len: 12; v_gene: TRBV12-3/TRBV12-4; d_gene: NA; abundance: NA; j_gene: TRBJ1-1; CDR3nt: TGTGCCAGCAGCCTAGGAGAAACTGAAGCTTTCTTT; CDR3aa: CASSLGETEAFF
len: 14; v_gene: TRBV5-1; d_gene: NA; abundance: NA; j_gene: TRBJ2-5; CDR3nt: TGCGCCAGCAGCTTGGGCAGTCAGGCGGAGACCCAGTACTTC; CDR3aa: CASSLGSQAETQYF
len: 15; v_gene: TRBV28; d_gene: TRBD1; abundance: few; j_gene: TRBJ2-7; CDR3nt: TGTGCCAGCAGTTCTCCGGGGACAGGTGCGGGCGAGCAGTACTTC; CDR3aa: CASSSPGTGAGEQYF
len: 15; v_gene: TRBV3-1; d_gene: TRBD1; abundance: NA; j_gene: TRBJ1-3; CDR3nt: TGTGCCAGCAGCCTTGACAGGGCTGCTGGAAACACCATATATTTT; CDR3aa: CASSLDRAAGNTIYF
len: 16; v_gene: TRBV5-5; d_gene: NA; abundance: NA; j_gene: TRBJ1-5; CDR3nt: TGTGCCAGCAGCCCGGACCGGGGGTATAGCAATCAGCCCCAGCATTTT; CDR3aa: CASSPDRGYSNQPQHF
len: 14; v_gene: TRBV11-3; d_gene: NA; abundance: NA; j_gene: TRBJ2-1; CDR3nt: TGTGCCAGCAGCTTAGGGGGTCGCGGGGATGAGCAGTTCTTC; CDR3aa: CASSLGGRGDEQFF
len: 13; v_gene: TRBV6-5; d_gene: NA; abundance: many; j_gene: TRBJ2-3; CDR3nt: TGTGCCAGCAGTTACTCGAGTGCAGATACGCAGTATTTT; CDR3aa: CASSYSSADTQYF
len: 16; v_gene: TRBV4-2; d_gene: TRBD2; abundance: few; j_gene: TRBJ2-1; CDR3nt: TGTGCCAGCAGCCAAGGTCGCGGGAGATCCTACAATGAGCAGTTCTTC; CDR3aa: CASSQGRGRSYNEQFF
len: 12; v_gene: TRBV28; d_gene: TRBD1; abundance: NA; j_gene: TRBJ1-2; CDR3nt: TGTGCCAGCAAAGTACAGGGGCATGGCTACACCTTC; CDR3aa: CASKVQGHGYTF
len: 15; v_gene: TRBV28; d_gene: TRBD1; abundance: few; j_gene: TRBJ2-3; CDR3nt: TGTGCCAGCAGTACGACAGGGGCTGGAACAGATACGCAGTATTTT; CDR3aa: CASSTTGAGTDTQYF
len: 15; v_gene: TRBV5-1; d_gene: TRBD1; abundance: few; j_gene: TRBJ1-1; CDR3nt: TGCGCCAGCAGCTCAAACGGGGACAGGAACACTGAAGCTTTCTTT; CDR3aa: CASSSNGDRNTEAFF
len: 15; v_gene: TRBV7-9; d_gene: TRBD1; abundance: NA; j_gene: TRBJ1-1; CDR3nt: TGTGCCAGCAGCCCTAGAGGACAGGGGAGGACTGAAGCTTTCTTT; CDR3aa: CASSPRGQGRTEAFF
len: 14; v_gene: TRBV4-3; d_gene: NA; abundance: many; j_gene: TRBJ2-7; CDR3nt: TGCGCCAGCAGCCAAGTGAGCGGGCCCTACGAGCAGTACTTC; CDR3aa: CASSQVSGPYEQYF